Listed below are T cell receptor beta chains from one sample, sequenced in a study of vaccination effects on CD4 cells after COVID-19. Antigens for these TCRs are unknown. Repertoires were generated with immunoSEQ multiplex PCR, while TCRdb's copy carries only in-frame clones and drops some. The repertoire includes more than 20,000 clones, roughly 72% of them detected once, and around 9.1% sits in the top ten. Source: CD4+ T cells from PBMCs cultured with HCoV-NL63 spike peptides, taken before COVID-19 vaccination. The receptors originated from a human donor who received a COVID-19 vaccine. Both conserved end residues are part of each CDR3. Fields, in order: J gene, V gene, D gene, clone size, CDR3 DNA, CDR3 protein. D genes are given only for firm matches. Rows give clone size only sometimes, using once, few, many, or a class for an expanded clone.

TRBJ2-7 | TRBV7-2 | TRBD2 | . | TGTGCCAGCAGCCCAGGGACTAGCGGCCTACGGACCTACGAGCAGTACTTC | CASSPGTSGLRTYEQYF
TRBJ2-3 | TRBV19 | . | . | TGTGCCAGTAAGGTGAAGGGGGACACAGATACGCAGTATTTT | CASKVKGDTDTQYF
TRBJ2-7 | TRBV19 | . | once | TGTGCCAGTAGTATAGTAGGTTCCGCAGGGAAGGGGTCTTCATACGAGCAGTACTTC | CASSIVGSAGKGSSYEQYF
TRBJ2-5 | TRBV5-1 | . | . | TGCGCCAGCAGCTTGGGGAGCGGACAAGAGACCCAGTACTTC | CASSLGSGQETQYF
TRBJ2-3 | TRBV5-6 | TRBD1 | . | TGTGCCAGCAGCACGCCACCGGGACAGGACACAGATACGCAGTATTTT | CASSTPPGQDTDTQYF
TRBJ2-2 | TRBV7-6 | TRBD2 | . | TGTGCCAGCAGCTTAGTAGGGACTAGCACCGGGGAGCTGTTTTTT | CASSLVGTSTGELFF
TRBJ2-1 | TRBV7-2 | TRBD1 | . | TGTGCCAGCAGCTTAGGGACAGGGACTAATGAGCAGTTCTTC | CASSLGTGTNEQFF
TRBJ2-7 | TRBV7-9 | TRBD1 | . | TGTGCCAGCAGCTCTACAGGGGACGAGCAGTACTTC | CASSSTGDEQYF
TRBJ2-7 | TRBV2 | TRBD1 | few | TGTGCCAGTATCCTGGGACAGTACTCCTACGAGCAGTACTTC | CASILGQYSYEQYF
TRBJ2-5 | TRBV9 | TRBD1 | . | TGTGCCAGCAGCGCATCGGGACAGGTGATTGAGACCCAGTACTTC | CASSASGQVIETQYF
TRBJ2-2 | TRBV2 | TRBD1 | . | TGTGCCAGCAGACTCACAGGGGGGAACACCGGGGAGCTGTTTTTT | CASRLTGGNTGELFF
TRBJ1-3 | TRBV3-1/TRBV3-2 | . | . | TGTGCCAGCAGCCGGGAGAGGACTATACAGACAGCCGAAAAAAACACCATATATTTT | CASSRERTIQTAEKNTIYF
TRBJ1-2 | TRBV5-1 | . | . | TGCGCCAGCAGCTTGGACGGAAGCGGCTATGGCTACACCTTC | CASSLDGSGYGYTF
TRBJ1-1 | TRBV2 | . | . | TGTGCCAGCAAAGACAGCCCGAACACTGAAGCTTTCTTT | CASKDSPNTEAFF
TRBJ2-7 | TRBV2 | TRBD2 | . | TGTGCCAGCAGTGATACGGGCACTAGCGGTCTGACCTACGAGCAGTACTTC | CASSDTGTSGLTYEQYF
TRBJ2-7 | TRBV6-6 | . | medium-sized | TGTGCCAGCAGCCGAAGCTCCTACGAGCAGTACTTC | CASSRSSYEQYF
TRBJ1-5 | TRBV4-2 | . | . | TGTGCCAGCAGCCGCCTCGGGGATCAGCCCCAGCATTTT | CASSRLGDQPQHF
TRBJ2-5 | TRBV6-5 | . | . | TGTGCCAGCAGTTACTCTCCCGGACGGGGGGCAGAGACCCAGTACTTC | CASSYSPGRGAETQYF
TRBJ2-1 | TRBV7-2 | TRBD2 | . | TGTGCCAGCAGCTTACGCCTAGCGGGAGTCTTAAGCTCCTACAATGAGCAGTTCTTC | CASSLRLAGVLSSYNEQFF
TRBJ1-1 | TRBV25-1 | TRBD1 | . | TGTGCCAGCAGCCCCCGGGACAGGGGGCACGTCACTGAAGCTTTCTTT | CASSPRDRGHVTEAFF
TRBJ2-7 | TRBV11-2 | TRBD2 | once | TGTGCCAGCAGCTTAGTTCAGCGGGGGGGCGAGCAGTACTTC | CASSLVQRGGEQYF
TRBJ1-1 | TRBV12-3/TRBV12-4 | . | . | TGTGCCAGCAGTTTGGGGCGCAACACTGAAGCTTTCTTT | CASSLGRNTEAFF
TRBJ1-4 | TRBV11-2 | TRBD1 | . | TGTGCCAGCAGCCGACTGGAGGGAGGGGGCAGGAGTGAAAAACTGTTTTTT | CASSRLEGGGRSEKLFF
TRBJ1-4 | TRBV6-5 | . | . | TGTGCCAGCAGCCGGGACTCTAATGAAAAACTGTTTTTT | CASSRDSNEKLFF
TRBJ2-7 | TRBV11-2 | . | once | TGTGCCAGCAGCTGGACTCCGCTGGGGCAGTACTTC | CASSWTPLGQYF
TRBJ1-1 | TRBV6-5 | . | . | TGTGCCAGCAGTTACTCGAGCCCGGCGAACACTGAAGCTTTCTTT | CASSYSSPANTEAFF
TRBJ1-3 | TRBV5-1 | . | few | TGCGCCAGCAGCCCGATAATCTCTGGAAACACCATATATTTT | CASSPIISGNTIYF
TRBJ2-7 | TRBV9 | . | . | TGTGCCAGCAGCGTAGATCCGACGGCCTACGAGCAGTACTTC | CASSVDPTAYEQYF
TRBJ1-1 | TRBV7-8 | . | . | TGTGCCAGCAGCTTATTCCAGGGACCCCTGAACACTGAAGCTTTCTTT | CASSLFQGPLNTEAFF
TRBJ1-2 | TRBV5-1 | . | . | TGCGCCAGCAGCTCGTATGACAGCTTCTATGGCTACACCTTC | CASSSYDSFYGYTF
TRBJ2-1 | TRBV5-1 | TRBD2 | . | TGCGCCAGCAGCATAGAACCGGGACTAGCGGCCTCCTGGCAGTTCTTC | CASSIEPGLAASWQFF
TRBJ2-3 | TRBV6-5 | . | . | TGTGCCAGCCCCAGGACGGGGACAGATACGCAGTATTTT | CASPRTGTDTQYF
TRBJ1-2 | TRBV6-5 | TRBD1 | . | TGTGCCAGCAGAACACAGGGGGTGGCTAACTATGGCTACACCTTC | CASRTQGVANYGYTF
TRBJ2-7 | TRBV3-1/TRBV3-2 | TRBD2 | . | TGTGCCAGCAGCCGCCCGGGGGGCGAGCAGTACTTC | CASSRPGGEQYF
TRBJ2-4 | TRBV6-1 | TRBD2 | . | TGTGCCAGCAGTGAATCGGGACTAATAAACATTCAGTACTTC | CASSESGLINIQYF
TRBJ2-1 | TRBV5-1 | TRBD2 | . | TGCGCCAGCAGACTCACTAGCGGGAGTTACAATGAGCAGTTCTTC | CASRLTSGSYNEQFF
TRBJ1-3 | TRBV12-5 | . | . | TGTGCTAGTGGTTTGGTACTCGGATCCTCTGGAAACACCATATATTTT | CASGLVLGSSGNTIYF
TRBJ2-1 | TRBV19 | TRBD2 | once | TGTGCCAGTAGCTCCCCCGGGGGGAGTGAGCAGTTCTTC | CASSSPGGSEQFF
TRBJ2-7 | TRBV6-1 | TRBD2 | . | TGTGCCAGCAGTGAAGCGGGTAGCGGGAGTTACGAGCAGTACTTC | CASSEAGSGSYEQYF
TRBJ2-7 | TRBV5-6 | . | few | TGTGCCAGCAGCTCCCTCCGGGTCGGAATCAACTACGAGCAGTACTTC | CASSSLRVGINYEQYF
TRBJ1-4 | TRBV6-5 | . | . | TGTGCCAGCAGTTACAGTCTCGACCCGCCGAGGGAAAAACTGTTTTTT | CASSYSLDPPREKLFF
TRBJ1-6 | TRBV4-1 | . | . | TGCGCCAGCAGCCAAGGCCGCCAGGGCCCAAATGATTCACCCCTCCACTTT | CASSQGRQGPNDSPLHF
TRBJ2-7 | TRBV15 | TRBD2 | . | TGTGCCACCAGCAGAGATCGACTAGCGGGAGGGCTAAACGAGCAGTACTTC | CATSRDRLAGGLNEQYF
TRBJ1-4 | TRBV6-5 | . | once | TGTGCCAGCAGTTACTCGAGGGGGACAACTAATGAAAAACTGTTTTTT | CASSYSRGTTNEKLFF
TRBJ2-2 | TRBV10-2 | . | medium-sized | TGCGCCAGCAGTTCTAGTGGGGGAAAGACCGGGGAGCTGTTTTTT | CASSSSGGKTGELFF
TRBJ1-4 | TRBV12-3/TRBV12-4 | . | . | TGTGCCAGCAGTTTAGGGGTATTTGAAAAACTGTTTTTT | CASSLGVFEKLFF